This T cell receptor (beta chain) comes out of a study of tumor and adjacent non-tumor tissue in lung cancer. Study-level background: There were around 11 adenocarcinoma, 2 squamous cell carcinoma and 1 small cell lung cancer cases. Patients were aged about 30 to 85, about ten men and about five women, stage I to III. Findings and caveats of the study: Tumor repertoires had a smaller top 100 clone share than normal lung. Higher tumor TCR diversity was associated with shorter survival.

This clonotype was seen a few times. Its antigen is as yet unknown. One end of the junction varies from germline; a read error may be responsible. Three rounds of nested PCR, following a modified ARM-PCR protocol, produced the TCRbeta library. TCRdb fed the multiplex PCR reads into MiXCR, producing one record per CDR3 protein. The sample carries over 110,000 distinct CDR3 sequences, 66% recorded once. No cell sorting was done before RNA was extracted from the tissue. The clonotype originates from a man aged 55 to 70 with small cell lung cancer. The material sequenced was lung tumor tissue.

CDR3 DNA: TGCAATGCTAAGCCTACGGGGGCTGGACAAGAGACCCATTACTTC. Translating it yields CNAKPTGAGQETHYF. The chain combines TRBV20-1 with TRBJ2-5; D is tentatively TRBD1 or TRBD2 (6 bases each). The CDR3 runs 15 residues. Germline V gene sequence: CDR1 DFQATT, CDR2 SNEGSKA (reference sequence).